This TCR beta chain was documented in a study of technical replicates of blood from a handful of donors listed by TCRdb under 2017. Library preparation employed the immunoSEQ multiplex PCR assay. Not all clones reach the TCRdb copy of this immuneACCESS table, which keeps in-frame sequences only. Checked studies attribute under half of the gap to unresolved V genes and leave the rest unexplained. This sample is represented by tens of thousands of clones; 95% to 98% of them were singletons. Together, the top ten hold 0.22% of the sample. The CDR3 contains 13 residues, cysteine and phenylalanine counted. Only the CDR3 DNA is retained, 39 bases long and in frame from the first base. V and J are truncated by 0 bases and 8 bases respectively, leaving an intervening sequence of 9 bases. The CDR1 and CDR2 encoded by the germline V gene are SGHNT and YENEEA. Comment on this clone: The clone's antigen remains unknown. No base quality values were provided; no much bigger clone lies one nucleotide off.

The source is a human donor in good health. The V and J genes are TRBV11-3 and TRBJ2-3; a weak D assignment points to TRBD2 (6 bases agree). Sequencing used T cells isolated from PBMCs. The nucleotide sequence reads TGTGCCAGCAGCTTAGAGGGGGGAGGTACGCAGTATTTT. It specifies CASSLEGGGTQYF.